The 26 T cell receptor beta chains in this list originate from one sample, sequenced in a study of T-cell reconstitution after alpha-beta-depleted transplantation in children. It was with unique molecular identifiers that the TCRbeta library was prepared. TCRdb re-called the PCR reads with MiXCR, one entry per CDR3 protein. The data show nearly 200,000 distinct CDR3 sequences, around 5.9% seen once. Sequenced here: PBMCs, sampled before TCRalphabeta/CD19-depleted stem cell transplant. These TCRs come from a girl under two years old with combined immunodeficiency, due to receive a stem cell transplant.

This clonotype was seen ten or more times. The chain has TRBV7-9 and TRBJ2-7, with a possible D match to TRBD2 (6 bases). This CDR3 has 15 residues. Per germline, CDR1 SEHNR and CDR2 FQNEAQ (reference sequence). Trimming left V 3 bases short and J 0 bases short, with 12 bases between. The CDR3 reads CASSFVLAPSYEQYF. The CDR3 DNA sequence: TGTGCCAGCAGCTTTGTACTAGCTCCCTCCTACGAGCAGTACTTC.

This clonotype was observed at least ten times. The CDR3 DNA is TGCGCCAGCAGCTTAGGAGCAGGTGGCGAGACCCAGTACTTC. Its protein product is CASSLGAGGETQYF. The chain combines TRBV5-1 with TRBJ2-5; D ambiguous. Trimming pared 2 bases from V and 5 bases from J, leaving 13 bases between. Germline V gives CDR1 SGHRS, CDR2 YFSETQ. The CDR3 is made up of 14 amino acids. The entire variable domain, with the rest obtained from reference TRBV5-1 and TRBJ2-5, is as follows: KAGVTQTPRYLIKTRGQQVTLSCSPISGHRSVSWYQQTPGQGLQFLFEYFSETQRNKGNFPGRFSGRQFSNSRSEMNVSTLELGDSALYLCASSLGAGGETQYFGPGTRLLVL.

This clonotype was detected many times. V gene TRBV6-5 combines with J gene TRBJ1-4; no clear D. Trimming pared 3 bases from V and 6 bases from J, leaving 11 bases between. The CDR3 extends over 14 amino acids. CDR1 and CDR2 from the germline V gene are MNHEY and SVGAGI. The CDR3 is CASSYMVNDEKLFF. CDR3 sequence (DNA): TGTGCCAGCAGTTATATGGTCAACGATGAAAAACTGTTTTTT.

V is TRBV7-8 and J is TRBJ2-3, with 12 bases identical to TRBD2. Looked up from germline, CDR1 is SGHVS and CDR2 is FQNEAQ. V shed 4 bases, J shed 2 bases, and the junction held 10 bases outside the gene matches. This CDR3 has 18 residues. The CDR3 DNA follows: TGTGCCAGCAGCTCCCGACTAGCGGGAGAGGGGTTCACAGATACGCAGTATTTT. This codes for CASSSRLAGEGFTDTQYF.

This clonotype was counted many times. The J gene is TRBJ1-2, the V gene TRBV4-1; 7 bases map to TRBD1. Trimming at V came to 1 base and at J to 4 bases, leaving 0 bases not matched to a gene. Looked up from germline, CDR1 is MGHRA and CDR2 is YSYEKL. CDR3 length equals 13 residues. The CDR3 spells CASSQAGGYGYTF. For the CDR3, the DNA is TGCGCCAGCAGCCAAGCAGGGGGCTATGGCTACACCTTC.

This clonotype was seen repeatedly, ten times or more. V and J are TRBV24-1 and TRBJ2-3; TRBD2 might be the D (6 bases). Germline CDR1 KGHDR, CDR2 SFDVKD. The CDR3 length is 15 residues. V was trimmed by 3 bases and J by 7 bases, leaving 16 bases between them. This chain's CDR3 is CATSDLIGGIYTQYF. CDR3 DNA: TGTGCCACCAGTGATCTGATTGGCGGGATCTATACGCAGTATTTT.

With regard to this clonotype: A much bigger clone sits one base away, suggesting this may be a read error. This rearrangement joins TRBV5-5 to TRBJ2-7, with D tentatively TRBD1 (6 bases). V was pared by 4 bases and J by 0 bases, with 17 bases between. This CDR3 is built from 16 residues. CDR1 and CDR2 from the germline V gene are SGHKS and YYEKEE (reference sequence). The DNA of the CDR3 is TGTGCCAGCAGCCCCGACAGGAGACTTAGCTCCTACGAGCAGTACTTC. It encodes CASSPDRRLSSYEQYF.

The chain carries TRBV11-1 and TRBJ2-1; TRBD1 agrees at 11 bases. V trimming: 5 bases; J trimming: 1 base; junction bases outside the gene matches: 10. The CDR3 runs 18 residues. Germline V gives CDR1 SGHAT, CDR2 FQDESV (reference sequence). The DNA for the CDR3 is TGTGCCAGCAGCCTACCGGACAGGGGGCACAGGTCCTACAATGAGCAGTTCTTC. This translates into CASSLPDRGHRSYNEQFF.

There are many counts of this clonotype. The CDR3 sequence: CSARDRRNTEAFF. Here the CDR3 DNA reads TGCAGTGCTAGAGATAGGAGAAACACTGAAGCTTTCTTT. The V and J genes are TRBV20-1 and TRBJ1-1; unclear D gene. This CDR3 spans 13 amino acids. CDR1 and CDR2 from the germline V gene are DFQATT and SNEGSKA (reference sequence). The germline V and J ends were trimmed by 0 bases and 2 bases, with 7 bases remaining between them.

This clonotype occurred many times. The rearrangement links TRBV20-1 to TRBJ1-2; 8 positions match TRBD1. V gave up 5 bases and J gave up 4 bases; unmatched junction bases: 6. This CDR3 is 13 amino acids long. Germline V gene sequence: CDR1 DFQATT, CDR2 SNEGSKA (reference sequence). The DNA for the CDR3 is TGCAGTGCTGAGGCGACAGGGGTCTATGGCTACACCTTC. Amino acid sequence: CSAEATGVYGYTF.

The table lists this clonotype with many counts. This rearrangement joins TRBV21-1 to TRBJ2-7. TRBV21-1 is reported as a pseudogene. The CDR3 covers 14 residues. The CDR3 reads CASSKGTGTYEQYF. DNA for the CDR3: TGTGCCAGCAGCAAAGGGACGGGCACCTACGAGCAGTACTTC.

This clonotype appeared many times. The rearrangement links TRBV20-1 to TRBJ1-6; D not resolved. Germline CDR1 reads DFQATT; CDR2 reads SNEGSKA (reference sequence). V was shortened by 6 bases and J by 6 bases, with 12 bases between the two germline ends. The CDR3 has 13 amino acids. This CDR3 is CSAEGLLNSPLHF. In DNA, the CDR3 is TGCAGTGCAGAGGGCCTCCTTAATTCACCCCTCCACTTT.

V usage is TRBV4-1 and J usage is TRBJ1-2; no firm D call. The CDR3 spans 14 residues. The V end was cut by 0 bases, the J end by 7 bases, with 12 bases between. Germline V gene data show CDR1 as MGHRA and CDR2 as YSYEKL. In DNA, the CDR3 is TGCGCCAGCAGCCAAGATTTGCTAACAAGTGGCTACACCTTC. Translation gives CASSQDLLTSGYTF.

There are many counts of this clonotype. V is TRBV12-3 or TRBV12-4 and J is TRBJ2-3, with TRBD2 as a possible D gene (5 bases). This CDR3 is 14 amino acids long. Trimming left V 5 bases short and J 3 bases short, with 12 bases between. CDR3 in DNA: TGTGCCAGCAGTGGGGTCGGAGGTACAGATACGCAGTATTTT. Protein sequence: CASSGVGGTDTQYF.

This clonotype was seen repeatedly, ten times or more. The J gene is TRBJ1-3, the V gene TRBV4-1, with no clear D. This CDR3 is built from 14 residues. The V gene's germline CDR1 is MGHRA and CDR2 YSYEKL. V lost 1 base and J 0 bases, leaving 4 bases between the germline ends. CDR3 sequence (DNA): TGCGCCAGCAGCCAAGGGGACTCTGGAAACACCATATATTTT. Amino acids: CASSQGDSGNTIYF.

This clonotype was picked up many times. V gene TRBV4-1 combines with J gene TRBJ2-1, with D possibly being TRBD2 (6 bases). CDR1 is MGHRA, CDR2 YSYEKL, per germline. Deletions cut 5 bases from V and 3 bases from J, with 14 bases between. The CDR3 totals 15 residues. The CDR3 DNA reads as TGCGCCAGCAGCAGGGACTCGGGGGACTACAATGAGCAGTTCTTC. Its protein is CASSRDSGDYNEQFF.

This clonotype came up many times. This chain uses TRBV7-2 with TRBJ2-7, with D uncertain. From germline, CDR1 is SGHTA and CDR2 FQGNSA. This CDR3 contains 15 residues. Trimming shortened V by 1 base and J by 0 bases, and 10 bases separated the two germline ends. The CDR3 loop reads CASSLVIRYSYEQYF. The CDR3 DNA sequence: TGTGCCAGCAGCTTAGTCATTCGATACTCCTACGAGCAGTACTTC.

This clonotype was counted ten times or more. The J gene is TRBJ1-2, the V gene TRBV29-1; 7 positions agree with TRBD1. The CDR3 is 15 residues long. V was clipped by 3 bases and J by 8 bases; unmatched bases: 15. Germline lookup yields CDR1 SQVTM and CDR2 ANQGSEA. The DNA for the CDR3 is TGCAGCGTTGACCCAACGACAGGGTTGAAGAGCGGCTACACCTTC. Translated: CSVDPTTGLKSGYTF.

This clonotype was counted ten times or more. The V gene is TRBV12-3 or TRBV12-4, the J gene TRBJ2-3; maybe TRBD1 (6 bases). The CDR3 loop spans 14 amino acids. The V end was cut by 5 bases, the J end by 2 bases, with 11 bases between. The CDR3 DNA reads as TGTGCCAGCAGTCCGGACAGTAACACAGATACGCAGTATTTT. As protein: CASSPDSNTDTQYF.

The sample holds many counts of this clonotype. V and J are TRBV7-8 and TRBJ2-5; 11 bases agree with TRBD1. V was clipped by 4 bases and J by 3 bases; unmatched bases: 7. CDR1 and CDR2 (germline): SGHVS, FQNEAQ. The CDR3 has 16 amino acids. CDR3 DNA: TGTGCCAGCAGCTCTCTCCCGGGACAGGGGGAAGAGACCCAGTACTTC. This encodes CASSSLPGQGEETQYF.

In its sample, this clonotype was seen many times. The J gene is TRBJ1-2, the V gene TRBV20-1, with D uncertain. The ends were cut back, 1 base at V and 8 bases at J, with 14 bases in the middle. From germline, CDR1 is DFQATT and CDR2 SNEGSKA (reference sequence). The CDR3 is 13 amino acids. CDR3 sequence reads: CSARAPGGVGYTF. The DNA for the CDR3 is TGCAGTGCTAGAGCTCCAGGTGGTGTCGGCTACACCTTC.

This clonotype was found many times. The chain has TRBV29-1 and TRBJ1-5, with no clear D. The ends were cut back, 4 bases at V and 6 bases at J, with 13 bases in the middle. Germline V gene lookup returns CDR1 SQVTM and CDR2 ANQGSEA. The CDR3 has 13 amino acids. The CDR3 bases are TGCAGCGTTGGGGCCCTCCCAGGTCAGCCCCAGCATTTT. Translation gives CSVGALPGQPQHF.

The V gene is TRBV18, the J gene TRBJ2-7; 11 nucleotides line up with TRBD1. There are 15 residues in the CDR3. Germline V lookup: CDR1 KGHSH, CDR2 LQKENI. With 4 bases clipped from V and 3 bases from J, the junction kept 5 bases outside the gene matches. The DNA of the CDR3 is TGTGCCAGCTCACTCCCGGGACAGGGGGGCTACGAGCAGTACTTC. This encodes CASSLPGQGGYEQYF.

This clonotype was observed many times. The chain links TRBV30 to TRBJ2-7; D is undetermined. V gave up 0 bases and J gave up 3 bases, with 6 bases separating them. Germline values: CDR1 GTSNPN, CDR2 SVGIG (reference sequence). The CDR3 runs 12 residues. This CDR3 is CAWSVAGYEQYF. CDR3 nucleotide sequence: TGTGCCTGGAGTGTAGCCGGCTACGAGCAGTACTTC. Filled out from reference TRBV30 and TRBJ2-7, the complete variable domain reads SQTIHQWPATLVQPVGSPLSLECTVEGTSNPNLYWYRQAAGRGLQLLFYSVGIGQISSEVPQNLSASRPQDRQFILSSKKLLLSDSGFYLCAWSVAGYEQYFGPGTRLTVT.

The chain employs TRBV20-1 and TRBJ2-1; D is possibly TRBD1 (6 bases). Germline values: CDR1 DFQATT, CDR2 SNEGSKA (reference sequence). V was pared by 5 bases and J by 8 bases, with 25 bases between. The CDR3 length is 16 residues. CDR3 residues: CSALGSGVSSLHEQFF. The CDR3 DNA sequence: TGCAGTGCTTTAGGATCAGGGGTTAGCTCTCTCCATGAGCAGTTCTTC.

This clonotype was observed at least ten times. The chain uses TRBV6-6 and TRBJ2-7, with D uncertain. There are 12 residues in the CDR3. V lost 4 bases to trimming and J lost 0 bases, with 4 bases between them. Germline-derived CDR1 and CDR2 are MNHNY and SVGAGI (reference sequence). CDR3 region: CASSFTSYEQYF. The CDR3 region has the DNA TGTGCCAGCAGTTTTACCTCCTACGAGCAGTACTTC.